A single sample gave rise to the 24 T cell receptor beta chains below, sequenced in a study of a mutant IDH1 vaccine in newly diagnosed glioma. Their recognized antigens are unknown. Sequencing used immunoSEQ multiplex PCR; TCRdb keeps in-frame clones, though not all of them. This table has about 83,000 clones, more than 85% appearing once. As to time point: week 5, during vaccination. Vaccine doses each comprised 300 ug of mutant IDH1 20-mer peptide, with topical imiquimod. The sequenced sample was PBMCs, obtained from a glioma patient whose treatment included an IDH1 peptide vaccine. All receptors come from a woman between 45 and 60 years old with glioma.

This chain uses TRBV28 with TRBJ1-1, with D possibly being TRBD1 (6 bases). V lost 8 bases, J lost 0 bases, and 16 bases lay in between. Germline CDR1 and CDR2: MDHEN and SYDVKM. There are 15 residues in the CDR3. CDR3 in amino acids: CASRGPLPLNTEAFF. The CDR3 DNA reads as TGTGCCAGCCGGGGGCCACTACCCCTGAACACTGAAGCTTTCTTT.

The gene calls are TRBV5-5 and TRBJ2-2; D unclear. The V end was cut by 1 base, the J end by 6 bases, with 4 bases between. There are 12 residues in the CDR3. CDR1 and CDR2 from the germline V gene are SGHKS and YYEKEE (reference sequence). CDR3 in amino acids: CASSLRSGELFF. The CDR3 coding sequence is TGTGCCAGCAGCTTGCGGTCCGGGGAGCTGTTTTTT.

The chain recombines TRBV10-3 with TRBJ2-5, with 9 bases matching TRBD1. Germline-derived CDR1 and CDR2 are ENHRY and SYGVKD. The CDR3 runs 16 residues. The junction had 8 bases not matched to a gene; V was cut back by 4 bases and J by 2 bases. CDR3 nucleotide sequence: TGTGCCATCAGTGGCTCCGGGACAGGGATACAAGAGACCCAGTACTTC. This codes for CAISGSGTGIQETQYF.

The V call is TRBV10-2, the J call TRBJ2-2; D gene uncertain. CDR3 length: 12 amino acids. Per the germline V gene, CDR1 is WSHSY and CDR2 is SAAADI. Trimming left V 3 bases short and J 5 bases short, with 4 bases between. CDR3 sequence (DNA): TGCGCCAGCAGTGACGGAACCGGGGAGCTGTTTTTT. Translation gives CASSDGTGELFF.

The chain carries TRBV11-2 and TRBJ2-7; tentatively, D is TRBD1 (6 bases). The CDR3 has 15 residues. Trimming cost V 3 bases and J 0 bases, with 12 bases left between them. In germline, CDR1 is SGHAT, CDR2 FQNNGV. This CDR3 is CASSLTGGFSYEQYF. The DNA for the CDR3 is TGTGCCAGCAGCTTGACAGGAGGCTTCTCCTACGAGCAGTACTTC.

This chain joins TRBV12-1 and TRBJ1-2; the D call in the table, TRBD1, was not verified against the DNA. TRBV12-1 is noted as a pseudogene. CDR3 length: 10 amino acids. The CDR3 coding sequence is TGTGCCAGGGGCGCCGATGGCTACACCTTC. This codes for CARGADGYTF.

CDR3 sequence reads: CASSLGLDQPQHF. The CDR3 DNA reads as TGTGCCAGCAGCCTCGGGCTCGATCAGCCCCAGCATTTT. This rearrangement joins TRBV4-2 to TRBJ1-5; no definite D call. V was trimmed by 4 bases and J by 5 bases, leaving 9 bases between them. This CDR3 is 13 amino acids long. Looked up from germline, CDR1 is LGHNA and CDR2 is YNFKEQ.

In its sample, this clone was seen a few times. The rearrangement links TRBV9 to TRBJ1-1; D might be TRBD1 (6 bases). The CDR3 length is 14 residues. Trimming shortened V by 3 bases and J by 4 bases, and 13 bases separated the two germline ends. The germline CDR1 and CDR2 sequences are SGDLS and YYNGEE. As DNA, the CDR3 is TGTGCCAGCAGCGCCCAAAGAGGGGGCACTGAAGCTTTCTTT. This gives the protein CASSAQRGGTEAFF.

This clone appeared a single time. The genes are TRBV19 and TRBJ2-1, with a possible D match to TRBD2 (6 bases). Trimming shortened V by 4 bases and J by 0 bases, and 16 bases separated the two germline ends. Germline V gene sequence: CDR1 LNHDA, CDR2 SQIVND (reference sequence). This CDR3 region has 17 residues. In nucleotides, the CDR3 is TGTGCCAGTAGTACGGCCTTAGCGGTAAGCTCCTACAATGAGCAGTTCTTC. This sequence encodes CASSTALAVSSYNEQFF.

This clone occurred a few times. V usage is TRBV30 and J usage is TRBJ1-3; D is ambiguous. This CDR3 has 14 amino acids. Trimming took off 8 bases at V and 0 bases at J, with 14 bases between the two ends. Germline assignment: CDR1 GTSNPN and CDR2 SVGIG (reference sequence). The CDR3 region has the DNA TGTGCCGGGGAGGCGTGGAGCTCTGGAAACACCATATATTTT. It translates to CAGEAWSSGNTIYF.

This clone showed up just once. This chain connects TRBV9 to TRBJ2-1; the D is unclear. Germline V lookup: CDR1 SGDLS, CDR2 YYNGEE. The V and J ends lost 0 bases and 9 bases respectively, with 10 bases between them. The length of the CDR3 is 13 residues. DNA for the CDR3: TGTGCCAGCAGCGTAGAGCTCCTCAGTGAGCAGTTCTTC. Its protein product is CASSVELLSEQFF.

The chain has TRBV5-4 and TRBJ1-2; 8 bases align to TRBD1. Germline V gene lookup returns CDR1 SGHNT and CDR2 YYREEE (reference sequence). Trimming took 3 bases from V and 0 from J; bases not matched to a gene: 10. This CDR3 has 17 amino acids. The CDR3 DNA follows: TGTGCCAGCAGCTCCGACAGGGGAGCCCGCTCTAACTATGGCTACACCTTC. Translation gives CASSSDRGARSNYGYTF.

V is TRBV6-6 and J is TRBJ1-1; D is possibly TRBD1 (6 bases). Germline V gene lookup returns CDR1 MNHNY and CDR2 SVGAGI (reference sequence). The CDR3 totals 15 residues. With 2 bases removed from V and 1 base from J, the gap between germline ends came to 11 bases. In DNA form, the CDR3 reads TGTGCCAGCAGTTACCCTCAGACAGGGAACACTGAAGCTTTCTTT. Translated, it gives CASSYPQTGNTEAFF.

The V call is TRBV2, the J call TRBJ1-3, with D possibly being TRBD1 (5 bases). Germline V gene data show CDR1 as SNHLY and CDR2 as FYNNEI. There are 18 residues in the CDR3. V was shortened by 2 bases and J by 3 bases, with 20 bases between the two germline ends. DNA for the CDR3: TGTGCCAGCAGTGAAATAACGGGGCGGAAGGCAATTGGAAACACCATATATTTT. This gives the protein CASSEITGRKAIGNTIYF.

The chain has TRBV28 and TRBJ1-3; 9 nucleotides match TRBD1. Germline CDR1 MDHEN, CDR2 SYDVKM. V lost 4 bases, J lost 1 base, and 5 bases stayed unmatched. The CDR3 totals 16 residues. CDR3 DNA: TGTGCCAGCAGTTCCACAGGGGGCAGGTCTGGAAACACCATATATTTT. Its protein product is CASSSTGGRSGNTIYF.

V usage is TRBV6-1 and J usage is TRBJ2-2, with D possibly matching TRBD2 (5 bases). This CDR3 contains 14 residues. Germline V gene lookup returns CDR1 MNHNS and CDR2 SASEGT. Trimming pared 10 bases from V and 1 base from J, leaving 13 bases between. In nucleotides, the CDR3 is TGTGCCACCCTGGCCCGGGGGAACACCGGGGAGCTGTTTTTT. Translated, it gives CATLARGNTGELFF.

This chain connects TRBV10-2 to TRBJ1-2, with 9 positions matching TRBD1. The CDR3 sequence is 17 residues long. Germline lookup yields CDR1 WSHSY and CDR2 SAAADI. V lost 5 bases, J lost 6 bases, and 16 bases stayed unmatched. The CDR3 bases are TGCGCCAGCAGTACGCACCGGGACAGGGTTGACTTTCATGGCTACACCTTC. Translating it yields CASSTHRDRVDFHGYTF.

With regard to this clone: This same CDR3 is encoded by further DNA sequences in the sample. CDR3 residues: CASSVGGTDTQYF. The DNA for the CDR3 is TGTGCCAGCAGCGTAGGCGGCACAGATACGCAGTATTTT. V usage is TRBV9 and J usage is TRBJ2-3; D ambiguous. The CDR3 sequence is 13 residues long. CDR1 and CDR2 (germline): SGDLS, YYNGEE. V gave up 0 bases and J gave up 1 base, with 3 bases separating them.

The chain combines TRBV6-1 with TRBJ1-4; a weak D match, TRBD1 (5 bases). This CDR3 has 13 amino acids. V shed 8 bases and J shed 3 bases, with 10 bases lying between them. Germline V gives CDR1 MNHNS, CDR2 SASEGT. The CDR3 DNA is TGTGCCAGCCTAAACAGGCCTAATGAAAAACTGTTTTTT. Its protein product is CASLNRPNEKLFF.

The CDR3: CASSQEQGTYEQYF. CDR3 nucleotides: TGCGCCAGCAGCCAAGAACAGGGCACCTACGAGCAGTACTTC. The J gene is TRBJ2-7, the V gene TRBV4-1; D possibly corresponds to TRBD1 (6 bases). The CDR3 is 14 residues long. V lost 0 bases and J 2 bases, leaving 8 bases between the germline ends. Germline lookup yields CDR1 MGHRA and CDR2 YSYEKL.

V usage is TRBV19 and J usage is TRBJ2-2; D remains unclear. Between the trimmed V and J ends, which lost 3 bases and 7 bases, there was a span of 18 bases. This CDR3 spans 16 amino acids. Germline assignment: CDR1 LNHDA and CDR2 SQIVND (reference sequence). The CDR3 DNA sequence: TGTGCCAGTAGTATTAGAAGGCTAAGGCTTGGCGGGGAGCTGTTTTTT. It yields the protein CASSIRRLRLGGELFF.

The chain combines TRBV18 with TRBJ2-1; possibly TRBD1 or TRBD2 for D (5 bases each). The CDR3 is 13 residues long. The V end was cut by 5 bases, the J end by 4 bases, with 9 bases between. Germline V gene data show CDR1 as KGHSH and CDR2 as LQKENI. In DNA, the CDR3 is TGTGCCAGCTCAACGGGGCCATACAATGAGCAGTTCTTC. Translating it yields CASSTGPYNEQFF. Complete variable domain (other parts from reference TRBV18 and TRBJ2-1): NAGVMQNPRHLVRRRGQEARLRCSPMKGHSHVYWYRQLPEEGLKFMVYLQKENIIDESGMPKERFSAEFPKEGPSILRIQQVVRGDSAAYFCASSTGPYNEQFFGPGTRLTVL.

This clone was observed once. This chain uses TRBV29-1 with TRBJ2-5, with TRBD2 matching over 13 bases. Looked up from germline, CDR1 is SQVTM and CDR2 is ANQGSEA. The CDR3 has 13 amino acids. V shed 4 bases, J shed 9 bases, and the junction held 5 bases outside the gene matches. The CDR3 is CSVVGTSGTAQYF. CDR3 sequence (DNA): TGCAGCGTTGTCGGGACTAGCGGGACGGCCCAGTACTTC.

The chain is built from TRBV9 and TRBJ1-5; tentative D call: TRBD1 (5 bases). The V gene lost 0 bases and the J gene lost 6 bases, with 13 bases spanning the gap. Germline V lookup: CDR1 SGDLS, CDR2 YYNGEE. This CDR3 is built from 15 residues. The CDR3 reads CASSVDGGYSQPQHF. CDR3 DNA sequence: TGTGCCAGCAGCGTAGACGGGGGGTACAGTCAGCCCCAGCATTTT.